The 14 T cell receptor beta chains given below trace back to one sample, sequenced in a study of blood T cell repertoires in COVID-19. Profiled with immunoSEQ multiplex PCR; TCRdb holds only in-frame clones, not every one. The sample shows about 140,000 clones, about 76% of them seen only once. The sequenced sample consisted of peripheral blood. The receptors here all came from a woman in her sixties or seventies with active or convalescent COVID-19.

This chain connects TRBV4-1 to TRBJ2-7; 9 bases fit TRBD1. Per germline, CDR1 MGHRA and CDR2 YSYEKL. This CDR3 region has 18 residues. J gave up 5 bases and V 1 base, and 15 bases lay outside the gene matches. DNA of the CDR3: TGCGCCAGCAGCCAAGTGGGAATTTGCGGACAGGGGTCCCACGAGCAGTACGTC. It specifies CASSQVGICGQGSHEQYV.

The CDR3 bases are TGTGCCAGCAGTTTATTGGGACAGCGGCCCTATGGCTACACCTTC. Translated: CASSLLGQRPYGYTF. The V call is TRBV28, the J call TRBJ1-2; 7 nucleotides line up with TRBD1. Trimming removed 1 base from V and 4 bases from J; junction bases left unmatched: 6. The CDR3 has 15 amino acids. Germline V gene data show CDR1 as MDHEN and CDR2 as SYDVKM.

This clone was counted between two and nine times. This sequence joins TRBV5-1 and TRBJ1-4; 7 bases match TRBD1. The germline V gene has CDR1 SGHRS and CDR2 YFSETQ. Unmatched junction bases numbered 8, after V lost 0 bases and J lost 6 bases. The CDR3 covers 16 residues. The CDR3 DNA sequence: TGCGCCAGCAGCTTGGCGGGACAGTTGGCTTATGAAAAACTGTTTTTT. It yields the protein CASSLAGQLAYEKLFF. Using reference TRBV5-1 and TRBJ1-4 for the parts outside the CDR3, the full variable domain is KAGVTQTPRYLIKTRGQQVTLSCSPISGHRSVSWYQQTPGQGLQFLFEYFSETQRNKGNFPGRFSGRQFSNSRSEMNVSTLELGDSALYLCASSLAGQLAYEKLFFGSGTQLSVL.

The chain is built from TRBV3-1 (or the pseudogene TRBV3-2) and TRBJ2-3; D is unresolved. V shed 2 bases and J shed 0 bases, with 15 bases lying between them. The germline V gene encodes CDR1 LGHDT and CDR2 YNNKEL (reference sequence). CDR3 length: 17 residues. The CDR3 is CASSQTLGSSSTDTQYF. Here the CDR3 DNA reads TGTGCCAGCAGCCAAACCCTCGGGTCTTCTAGCACAGATACGCAGTATTTT.

V gene TRBV2 combines with J gene TRBJ1-4; D not certain. This CDR3 contains 11 residues. Deletions cut 6 bases from V and 7 bases from J, with 6 bases between. CDR1 and CDR2 (germline): SNHLY, FYNNEI. DNA for the CDR3: TGTGCCAGCAGAGAGGGTGAAAAACTGTTTTTT. It is translated as CASREGEKLFF.

The rearrangement uses TRBV5-4 and TRBJ1-3; 8 positions agree with TRBD1. Trimming at V came to 4 bases and at J to 0 bases, leaving 9 bases not matched to a gene. CDR1 is SGHNT and CDR2 is YYREEE in the germline V gene (reference sequence). There are 17 residues in the CDR3. Written as DNA, the CDR3 is TGTGCCAGCAGCCCGGGGCAGGGGGCCTTCTCTGGAAACACCATATATTTT. This encodes CASSPGQGAFSGNTIYF.

The chain carries TRBV28 and TRBJ1-5, with D maybe TRBD1 (5 bases). The germline V gene has CDR1 MDHEN and CDR2 SYDVKM. Between the trimmed V and J ends, which lost 6 bases and 3 bases, there was a span of 18 bases. This CDR3 has 16 amino acids. CDR3 nucleotides: TGTGCCAGCAGCCAACTGGGGGAGGTTCACAATCAGCCCCAGCATTTT. Protein: CASSQLGEVHNQPQHF.

This clone was found a few times. The gene calls are TRBV7-9 and TRBJ2-2; maybe TRBD2 (6 bases). The CDR3 consists of 15 residues. CDR1 is SEHNR and CDR2 is FQNEAQ in the germline V gene (reference sequence). V lost 1 base to trimming and J lost 5 bases, with 11 bases between them. The CDR3 loop reads CASSLGLASTGELFF. The DNA for the CDR3 is TGTGCCAGCAGCTTAGGGCTAGCGAGTACCGGGGAGCTGTTTTTT.

The rearrangement links TRBV27 to TRBJ2-3; 7 bases are shared with TRBD1. Trimming cost V 4 bases and J 0 bases; bases outside gene matches: 4. CDR3 length: 15 residues. The germline gives CDR1 MNHEY, CDR2 SMNVEV (reference sequence). The CDR3 region has the DNA TGTGCCAGCAGTTCACAGGGGCCCAGCACAGATACGCAGTATTTT. As protein: CASSSQGPSTDTQYF.

J is TRBJ2-7 and V is TRBV19; 11 positions match TRBD2. The CDR3 runs to 14 residues. Per the germline V gene, CDR1 is LNHDA and CDR2 is SQIVND (reference sequence). The V segment lost 6 bases and the J segment 3 bases; nucleotides outside the gene matches: 4. The CDR3 sequence is CASSTGTSGYEQYF. The DNA for the CDR3 is TGTGCCAGTAGCACCGGGACTAGCGGCTACGAGCAGTACTTC. The full variable domain, rest sourced from reference TRBV19 and TRBJ2-7, is DGGITQSPKYLFRKEGQNVTLSCEQNLNHDAMYWYRQDPGQGLRLIYYSQIVNDFQKGDIAEGYSVSREKKESFPLTVTSAQKNPTAFYLCASSTGTSGYEQYFGPGTRLTVT.

This clone turned up a few times. The chain couples TRBV5-1 to TRBJ2-2; TRBD1 might be the D (6 bases). Germline CDR1 reads SGHRS; CDR2 reads YFSETQ. The CDR3 is 16 amino acids. V was clipped by 0 bases and J by 7 bases, with 16 bases between them. The CDR3 loop reads CASSLEAGVLIGELFF. CDR3 nucleotides: TGCGCCAGCAGCTTGGAGGCAGGGGTTCTCATCGGGGAGCTGTTTTTT.

The rearrangement joins TRBV5-4 to TRBJ1-2; no firm D call. This CDR3 spans 14 amino acids. Germline V gene lookup returns CDR1 SGHNT and CDR2 YYREEE (reference sequence). The V and J ends lost 0 bases and 4 bases respectively, with 10 bases between them. CDR3 region: CASSLEGVFYGYTF. CDR3 sequence (DNA): TGTGCCAGCAGCTTGGAAGGAGTGTTCTATGGCTACACCTTC.

The rearrangement links TRBV29-1 to TRBJ1-1; D is unclear. This CDR3 region has 12 residues. The V end was cut by 3 bases, the J end by 4 bases, with 9 bases between. The germline CDR1 and CDR2 sequences are SQVTM and ANQGSEA. The chain's CDR3 is CSVEVRSTEAFF. CDR3 nucleotide sequence: TGCAGCGTTGAGGTGAGGTCCACTGAAGCTTTCTTT.

The chain carries TRBV5-8 and TRBJ2-5; perhaps TRBD1 as D (6 bases). Between the trimmed V and J ends, which lost 3 bases and 5 bases, there was a span of 20 bases. CDR3 size: 16 residues. Per germline, CDR1 SGHTS and CDR2 YDEGEE. The CDR3: CASSSRGDRPWETQYF. As DNA, the CDR3 is TGTGCCAGCAGCTCCCGGGGTGACAGGCCTTGGGAGACCCAGTACTTC.